This T cell receptor beta chain was sequenced during a study of cytomegalovirus exposure and HLA in healthy donors. Primers for the PCR totalled 60 Vbeta and 13 Jbeta. Profiled with immunoSEQ multiplex PCR; TCRdb holds only in-frame clones, not every one. This table holds 90,000 to 110,000 clones, 76% found once. V lost 1 base, J lost 4 bases, and 10 bases lay in between. Germline V gene data show CDR1 as MGHRA and CDR2 as YSYEKL. This CDR3 has 14 residues. General study findings and limits: In vitro work confirmed that a few CMV-associated chains recognize CMV antigens.

Note on this clone: Its specificity is not known.

The TCR comes from a man in his forties in good health and CMV-seropositive. This chain joins TRBV4-1 and TRBJ1-2; D uncertain. Material for sequencing was PBMCs. The CDR3 spells CASSQGAFGYGYTF. The CDR3 DNA is TGCGCCAGCAGCCAAGGAGCGTTTGGCTATGGCTACACCTTC.